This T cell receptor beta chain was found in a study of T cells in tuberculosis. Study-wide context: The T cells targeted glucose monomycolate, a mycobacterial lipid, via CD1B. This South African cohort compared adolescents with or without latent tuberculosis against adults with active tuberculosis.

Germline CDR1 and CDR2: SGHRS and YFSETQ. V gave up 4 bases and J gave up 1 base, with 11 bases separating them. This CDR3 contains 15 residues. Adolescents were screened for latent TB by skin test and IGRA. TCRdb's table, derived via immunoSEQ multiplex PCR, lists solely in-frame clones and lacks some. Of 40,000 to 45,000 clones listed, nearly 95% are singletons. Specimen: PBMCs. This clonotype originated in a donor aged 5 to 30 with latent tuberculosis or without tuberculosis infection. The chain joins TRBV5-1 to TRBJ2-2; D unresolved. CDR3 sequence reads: CASSDSQLNTGELFF. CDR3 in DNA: TGCGCCAGCAGCGACTCCCAATTGAACACCGGGGAGCTGTTTTTT.